This TCR beta chain was found in a study of resident and recirculating memory T cells in vitiligo. Study at large: The samples were homogenized without cell sorting before genomic DNA extraction.

Study-wide points: TCR sequences were not conserved across biopsy sites or patients.

TCRdb's table, derived via immunoSEQ multiplex PCR, lists solely in-frame clones and lacks some. The top ten hold over 3.5% of the sample, which has 40,000 to 50,000 clones, 80% to 95% seen once. Patients had received no treatment within the previous three months. The germline V gene encodes CDR1 KGHSH and CDR2 LQKENI. V was pared by 3 bases and J by 7 bases, with 12 bases between. The CDR3 length is 13 residues. Note on this clone: The antigen remains undetermined.

The source material was blood. V gene TRBV18 combines with J gene TRBJ1-2; tentatively, D is TRBD1 (6 bases). This clonotype originated in a male donor with vitiligo. The CDR3 loop reads CASSPGLGAGYTF. For the CDR3, the DNA is TGTGCCAGCTCACCTGGTTTGGGGGCTGGCTACACCTTC. Full variable domain (outside the CDR3, taken from reference TRBV18 and TRBJ1-2): NAGVMQNPRHLVRRRGQEARLRCSPMKGHSHVYWYRQLPEEGLKFMVYLQKENIIDESGMPKERFSAEFPKEGPSILRIQQVVRGDSAAYFCASSPGLGAGYTFGSGTRLTVV.